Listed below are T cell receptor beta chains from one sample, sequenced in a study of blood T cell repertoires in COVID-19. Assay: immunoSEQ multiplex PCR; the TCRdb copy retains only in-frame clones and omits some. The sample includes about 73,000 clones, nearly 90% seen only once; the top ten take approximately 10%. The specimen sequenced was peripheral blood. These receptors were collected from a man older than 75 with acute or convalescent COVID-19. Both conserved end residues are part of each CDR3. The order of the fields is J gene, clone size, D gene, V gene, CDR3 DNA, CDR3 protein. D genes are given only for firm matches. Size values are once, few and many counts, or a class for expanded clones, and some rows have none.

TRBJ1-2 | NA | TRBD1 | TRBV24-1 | TGTGCCACCAGTGACCCTCGGGACAGAGCTAACTATGGCTACACCTTC | CATSDPRDRANYGYTF
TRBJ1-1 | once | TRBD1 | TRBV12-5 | TGTGCTAGTGGTAAATCGACAGGGGGCCACACTGAAGCTTTCTTT | CASGKSTGGHTEAFF
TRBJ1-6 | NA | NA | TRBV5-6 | TGTGCCAGCAGCTACGGCGCGGGGGCGCATTCACCCCTCCACTTT | CASSYGAGAHSPLHF
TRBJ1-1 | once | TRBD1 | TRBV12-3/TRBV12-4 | TGTGCCAGCAGTGGACAGGGGGGAACTGAAGCTTTCTTT | CASSGQGGTEAFF
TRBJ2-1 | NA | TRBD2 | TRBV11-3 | TGTGCCAGCAGCTTGGGACTAGCCCTCTCCTACAATGAGCAGTTCTTC | CASSLGLALSYNEQFF
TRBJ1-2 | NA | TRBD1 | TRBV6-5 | TGTGCCAGCAGAAACCCGGGACAGGGGTTCTACACCTTC | CASRNPGQGFYTF
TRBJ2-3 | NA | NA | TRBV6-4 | TGTGCCAGCAGTGCCAATGACAGAAGCACAGATACGCAGTATTTT | CASSANDRSTDTQYF
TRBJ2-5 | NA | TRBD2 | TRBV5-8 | TGTGCCAGCAGCTCGGGACTAGCGGGAGTCGGACAAGAGACCCAGTACTTC | CASSSGLAGVGQETQYF
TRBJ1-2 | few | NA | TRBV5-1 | TGCGCCAGCAGCTTGGCCGGGGATCTCTATGGCTACACCTTC | CASSLAGDLYGYTF
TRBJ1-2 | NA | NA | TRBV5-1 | TGCGCCAGCAGCTTCGACAGCTACTCCTATGGCTACACCTTC | CASSFDSYSYGYTF
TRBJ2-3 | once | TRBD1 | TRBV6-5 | TGTGCCAGCAGTTCATTGACAGGGAGTACGCAGTATTTT | CASSSLTGSTQYF
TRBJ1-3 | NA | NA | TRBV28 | TGTGCCAGCGGTAGACTCCTCTCTGGAAACACCATATATTTT | CASGRLLSGNTIYF
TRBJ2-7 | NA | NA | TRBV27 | TGTGCCAGCAGGCCCGGAGAGGGTGTCCCGCTCGAGCAGTACTTC | CASRPGEGVPLEQYF
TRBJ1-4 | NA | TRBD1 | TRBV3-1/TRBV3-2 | TGTGCCAGCAGCGCGGGACAGGTGAATGAAAAACTGTTTTTT | CASSAGQVNEKLFF
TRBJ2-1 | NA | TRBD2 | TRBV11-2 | TGTGCCAGCAGCTTAGATCTAATTAGAGCGGGAGGGCCAAATGAGCAGTTCTTC | CASSLDLIRAGGPNEQFF
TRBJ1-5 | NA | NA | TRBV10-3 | TGTGCCATCAGTGAGTCCCCGAATCAGCCCCAGCATTTT | CAISESPNQPQHF
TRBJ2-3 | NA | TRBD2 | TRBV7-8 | TGTGCCAGCAGCTTCGTAGCGGGGGCTAGCACAGATACGCAGTATTTT | CASSFVAGASTDTQYF
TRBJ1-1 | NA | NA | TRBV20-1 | TGCAGTGCTAGTAAAGGGCCGGGGGGCACTGAAGCTTTCTTT | CSASKGPGGTEAFF
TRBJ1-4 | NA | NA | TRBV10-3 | TGTGCCATCAGTGAGTCAGACAGCGCAACTAATGAAAAACTGTTTTTT | CAISESDSATNEKLFF
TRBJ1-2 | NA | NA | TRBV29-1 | TGCAGCGTTGTATCGGACAGATTGAAAAATAACTATGGCTACACCTTC | CSVVSDRLKNNYGYTF
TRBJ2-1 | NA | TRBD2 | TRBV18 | TGTGCCAGCTCACCACCGGGACTAGCGGGATTGGAGCAGTTCTTC | CASSPPGLAGLEQFF
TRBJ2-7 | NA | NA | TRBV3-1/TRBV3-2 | TGTGCCAGCAGCCAAGATACACGCGAGCAGTACTTC | CASSQDTREQYF
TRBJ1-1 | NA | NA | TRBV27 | TGTGCCAGCAGTTCCCACGGACAGTTGAACACTGAAGCTTTCTTT | CASSSHGQLNTEAFF
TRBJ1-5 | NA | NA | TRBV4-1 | TGCGCCAGCAGCCAAGGGGGGGGAGGCAATCAGCCCCAGCATTTT | CASSQGGGGNQPQHF
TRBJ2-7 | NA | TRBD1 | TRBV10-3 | TGTGCCATCAGTGGGACAGGCTCCTACGAGCAGTACTTC | CAISGTGSYEQYF
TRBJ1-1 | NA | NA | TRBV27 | TGTGCCAGCAGTTTTGAGGGGGAAGGGACGCCTACCGGTGAAGCTTTCTTT | CASSFEGEGTPTGEAFF
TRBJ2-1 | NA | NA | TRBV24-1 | TGTGCCACCAGTGGTAGCGGACTGGGAAGATACAATGAGCAGTTCTTC | CATSGSGLGRYNEQFF
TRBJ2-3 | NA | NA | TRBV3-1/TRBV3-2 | TGTGCCAGCAGCCAAGGGTGGGCCCTCAGCACAGATACGCAGTATTTT | CASSQGWALSTDTQYF
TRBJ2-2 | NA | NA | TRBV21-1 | TGTGCCAGCAGCAAAGAAGAGGGGGCAGTCACCGGGGAGCTGTTTTTT | CASSKEEGAVTGELFF
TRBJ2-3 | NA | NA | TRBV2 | TGTGCCAGCAGTGATCTGGCCCAGGGCACAGATACGCAGTATTTT | CASSDLAQGTDTQYF
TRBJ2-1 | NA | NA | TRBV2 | TGTGCCAGCAGTGAAGTCGTCTACAATGAGCAGTTCTTC | CASSEVVYNEQFF
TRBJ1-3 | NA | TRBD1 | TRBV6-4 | TGTGCCAGCAGTGAGCTGAGACAGGGGGCTGGAAACACCATATATTTT | CASSELRQGAGNTIYF
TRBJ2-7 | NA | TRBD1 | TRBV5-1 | TGCGCCAGCAGCTTGGGGCACAGGGGTTACGAGCAGTACTTC | CASSLGHRGYEQYF
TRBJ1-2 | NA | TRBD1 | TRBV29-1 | TGCAGCGCTGACAGGGGGCATGACTATGGCTACACCTTC | CSADRGHDYGYTF
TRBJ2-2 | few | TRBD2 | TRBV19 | TGTGCCAGTAGTATGGGAGTGTGGCTAGCGGAGACGAACACCGGGGAGCTGTTTTTT | CASSMGVWLAETNTGELFF
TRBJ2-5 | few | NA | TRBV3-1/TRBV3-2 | TGTGCCAGCAGCCAAGGCCCCGGGGTAGCCGGGGAGACCCAGTACTTC | CASSQGPGVAGETQYF
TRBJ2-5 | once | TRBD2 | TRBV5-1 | TGCGCCAGCAGCGAAACTAGCGGGGGGCCGGAGACCCAGTACTTC | CASSETSGGPETQYF
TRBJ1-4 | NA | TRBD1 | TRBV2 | TGTGCCAGCAGGGGACAGGGGACAACTAATGAAAAACTGTTTTTT | CASRGQGTTNEKLFF
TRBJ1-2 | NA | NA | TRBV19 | TGTGCCAGTACCCTCCTCGAGGCAGGGTGGTACTATGGCTACACCTTC | CASTLLEAGWYYGYTF
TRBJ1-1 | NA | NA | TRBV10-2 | TGCGCCAGCGTTGGCAAGATGAACACTGAAGCTTTCTTT | CASVGKMNTEAFF
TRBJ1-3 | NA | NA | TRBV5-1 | TGCGCCAGCAGCTTGGGCCCGGGGGCTGGAAACACCATATATTTT | CASSLGPGAGNTIYF
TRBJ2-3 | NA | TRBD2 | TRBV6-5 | TGTGCCAGTCTAGCGGGAGGGCCTGTAGATACGCAGTATTTT | CASLAGGPVDTQYF
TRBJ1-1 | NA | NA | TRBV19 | TGTGCCAGTAGTATCGGACATAACACTGAAGCTTTCTTT | CASSIGHNTEAFF